The rows below give T cell receptor beta chains drawn from one sample of a study of STAT5B mutations in CD4+ large granular lymphocyte leukemia. Sequenced by immunoSEQ multiplex PCR; TCRdb stores in-frame clones only, minus some. This table holds tens of thousands of clones, around 85% found once. Sequenced material: CD4+ T cells from blood buffy coats. The receptors shown here come from a human donor in good health. The CDR3 runs from the conserved cysteine through the conserved F or W. Fields, in order: CDR3 length, D gene, clone size, V gene, J gene, CDR3 DNA, CDR3 protein. D genes are given only for firm matches. Size is omitted from some rows. Given values are once, few, many or a class for expanded clones.

16,-,-,TRBV9,TRBJ1-6,TGTGCCAGCAGCCCTGACAGGAGCTCCTATAATTCACCCCTCCACTTT,CASSPDRSSYNSPLHF
15,-,-,TRBV4-3,TRBJ1-1,TGCGCCAGCAGCCAAGATAAAGGGGGATGGACTGAAGCTTTCTTT,CASSQDKGGWTEAFF
12,-,few,TRBV9,TRBJ1-2,TGTGCCAGCAGCCCCCGCCAAGCGCCTATCACCTTC,CASSPRQAPITF
16,-,-,TRBV6-5,TRBJ1-5,TGTGCCAGCAGTTACTCGAGGAGGGGAGGCGATCAGCCCCAGCATTTT,CASSYSRRGGDQPQHF
19,TRBD2,-,TRBV5-4,TRBJ2-2,TGTGCCAGCAGCTTGCCCGGAGGTAGCGGGGGCGCGAACACCGGGGAGCTGTTTTTT,CASSLPGGSGGANTGELFF
13,-,-,TRBV5-5,TRBJ2-7,TGTGCCAGCAGACAGACTAGCTCCTACGAGCAGTACTTC,CASRQTSSYEQYF
17,TRBD1,once,TRBV5-1,TRBJ2-7,TGCGCCAGCAGCTTGGATACAGGGGGCTCTAGCTCCTACGAGCAGTACTTC,CASSLDTGGSSSYEQYF
14,-,-,TRBV5-1,TRBJ2-7,TGCGCCAGCAAAGACACAAACTCGGCCTACGAGCAGTACTTC,CASKDTNSAYEQYF
15,TRBD1,once,TRBV7-2,TRBJ2-5,TGTGCCAGCAGGCCCAGCCCGGGACAGCAAGAGACCCAGTACTTC,CASRPSPGQQETQYF
13,-,-,TRBV7-2,TRBJ2-7,TGTGCCAGCTCGTCTACCGTTTCCTACGAGCAGTACTTC,CASSSTVSYEQYF
15,TRBD2,-,TRBV15,TRBJ2-3,TGTGCCACCAGCATGGGACTAGCGGGAGAGGATACGCAGTATTTT,CATSMGLAGEDTQYF
16,-,-,TRBV9,TRBJ1-1,TGTGCCAGCAGCGTAGGGGCAGTCGGCATGAACACTGAAGCTTTCTTT,CASSVGAVGMNTEAFF
14,TRBD2,-,TRBV6-5,TRBJ2-5,TGTGCCAGCAGCGAACTTGACGCGGGAGTGACCCAGTACTTC,CASSELDAGVTQYF
15,-,-,TRBV6-5,TRBJ1-2,TGTGCCAGCACCTACGGGGGCAGGGCCAACTATGGCTACACCTTC,CASTYGGRANYGYTF
14,TRBD2,-,TRBV19,TRBJ2-3,TGTGCCAGTGTTACTAGCGGGAGCGCAGATACGCAGTATTTT,CASVTSGSADTQYF
13,-,once,TRBV29-1,TRBJ1-1,TGCAGCGTTGATACAGGAAAGGGAAGTGAAGCTTTCTTT,CSVDTGKGSEAFF